The rows below give T cell receptor beta chains drawn from one sample of a study of blood T cell repertoires in COVID-19. Generated by immunoSEQ multiplex PCR, the TCRdb table keeps only in-frame clones and is missing some. The sample has roughly 330,000 clones; roughly 90% are singletons. Sequenced input: peripheral blood. Receptors were obtained from a man aged 18 to 29 who had recovered from COVID-19. The CDR3 runs from the conserved cysteine through the conserved F or W. Fields, in order: J gene, V gene, CDR3 protein.

j_call: TRBJ2-7; v_call: TRBV5-5; cdr3_aa: CASSLHQGVDEQYF
j_call: TRBJ2-7; v_call: TRBV11-2; cdr3_aa: CASSFNSGSLYEQYF
j_call: TRBJ2-5; v_call: TRBV6-5; cdr3_aa: CASSRTSRETQYF
j_call: TRBJ1-1; v_call: TRBV18; cdr3_aa: CASSPQDWRGNTEAFF
j_call: TRBJ2-2; v_call: TRBV10-3; cdr3_aa: CAIREGASNTGELFF
j_call: TRBJ2-5; v_call: TRBV27; cdr3_aa: CASKGLAGAQETQYF
j_call: TRBJ1-5; v_call: TRBV6-5; cdr3_aa: CASSRVSGQPQHF
j_call: TRBJ1-1; v_call: TRBV6-2/TRBV6-3; cdr3_aa: CASSYSGGGTEAFF
j_call: TRBJ1-2; v_call: TRBV7-2; cdr3_aa: CASSLGQGTGVGYTF
j_call: TRBJ1-1; v_call: TRBV5-4; cdr3_aa: CASSRDRVNTEAFF
j_call: TRBJ2-7; v_call: TRBV30; cdr3_aa: CAWSITPGQGAYEQYF
j_call: TRBJ1-1; v_call: TRBV7-9; cdr3_aa: CASSLSSGIEAFF
j_call: TRBJ2-1; v_call: TRBV12-3/TRBV12-4; cdr3_aa: CASSLTSEQFF
j_call: TRBJ1-1; v_call: TRBV6-5; cdr3_aa: CASPFDRSTEAFF
j_call: TRBJ1-2; v_call: TRBV5-6; cdr3_aa: CASRTIGGTYGYTF
j_call: TRBJ1-2; v_call: TRBV5-6; cdr3_aa: CASSLVRGRLVGGYTF
j_call: TRBJ1-2; v_call: TRBV10-3; cdr3_aa: CAISDMGTDPHLF
j_call: TRBJ1-2; v_call: TRBV3-1/TRBV3-2; cdr3_aa: CASSQDWTGQVGYTF
j_call: TRBJ2-1; v_call: TRBV21-1; cdr3_aa: CASSKGGFGLAGANEQFF
j_call: TRBJ2-2; v_call: TRBV7-8; cdr3_aa: CASSVLVLNTGELFF
j_call: TRBJ2-2; v_call: TRBV7-9; cdr3_aa: CASSLTRGTGELFF
j_call: TRBJ1-2; v_call: TRBV6-4; cdr3_aa: CASSESPGQSYTF
j_call: TRBJ1-6; v_call: TRBV5-1; cdr3_aa: CASSLDSSYNSPLHF